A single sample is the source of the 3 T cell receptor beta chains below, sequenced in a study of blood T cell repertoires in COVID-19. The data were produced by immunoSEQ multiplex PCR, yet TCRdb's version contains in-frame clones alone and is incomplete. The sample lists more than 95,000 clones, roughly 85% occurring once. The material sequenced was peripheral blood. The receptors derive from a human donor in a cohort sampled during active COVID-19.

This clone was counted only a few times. DNA for the CDR3: TGTGCCAGCAGCTTAATCAGGGAAACTGAAGCTTTCTTT. Amino acid sequence: CASSLIRETEAFF. The chain has TRBV7-3 and TRBJ1-1; maybe TRBD1 (5 bases). From germline, CDR1 is SGHTA and CDR2 FQGTGA. Between the trimmed V and J ends, which lost 1 base and 5 bases, there was a span of 8 bases. The CDR3 consists of 13 residues.

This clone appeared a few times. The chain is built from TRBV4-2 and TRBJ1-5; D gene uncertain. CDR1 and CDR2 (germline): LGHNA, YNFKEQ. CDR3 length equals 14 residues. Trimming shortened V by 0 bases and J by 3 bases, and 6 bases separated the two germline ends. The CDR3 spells CASSQDSTNQPQHF. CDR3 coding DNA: TGTGCCAGCAGCCAAGACAGTACCAATCAGCCCCAGCATTTT.

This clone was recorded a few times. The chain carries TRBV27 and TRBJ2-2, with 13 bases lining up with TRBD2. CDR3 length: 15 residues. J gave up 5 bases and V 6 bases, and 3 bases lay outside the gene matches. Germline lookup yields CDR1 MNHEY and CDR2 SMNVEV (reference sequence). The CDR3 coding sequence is TGTGCCAGCAGCCGACTAGCGGGAGGTACCGGGGAGCTGTTTTTT. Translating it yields CASSRLAGGTGELFF.